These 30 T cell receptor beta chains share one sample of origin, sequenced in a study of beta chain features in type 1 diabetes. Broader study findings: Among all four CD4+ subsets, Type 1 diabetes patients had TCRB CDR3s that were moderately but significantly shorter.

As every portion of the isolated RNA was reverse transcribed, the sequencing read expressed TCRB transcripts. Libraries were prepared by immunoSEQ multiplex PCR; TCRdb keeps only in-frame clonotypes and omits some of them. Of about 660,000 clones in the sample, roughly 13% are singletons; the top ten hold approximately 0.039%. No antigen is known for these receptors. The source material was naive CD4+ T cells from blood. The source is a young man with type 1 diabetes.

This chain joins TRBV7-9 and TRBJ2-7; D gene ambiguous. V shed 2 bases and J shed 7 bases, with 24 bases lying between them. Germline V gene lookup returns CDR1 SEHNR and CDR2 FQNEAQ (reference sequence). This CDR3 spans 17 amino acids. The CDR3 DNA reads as TGTGCCAGCAGCTTACTTGGGAAGATGGGGTCCTTACGAGAGCAGTACTTC. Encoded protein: CASSLLGKMGSLREQYF.

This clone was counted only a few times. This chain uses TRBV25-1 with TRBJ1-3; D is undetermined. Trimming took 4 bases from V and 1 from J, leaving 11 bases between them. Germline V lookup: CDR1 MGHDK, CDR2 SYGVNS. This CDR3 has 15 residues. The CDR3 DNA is TGTGCCAGCAGTGCAGGATATAGTTCTGGAAACACCATATATTTT. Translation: CASSAGYSSGNTIYF.

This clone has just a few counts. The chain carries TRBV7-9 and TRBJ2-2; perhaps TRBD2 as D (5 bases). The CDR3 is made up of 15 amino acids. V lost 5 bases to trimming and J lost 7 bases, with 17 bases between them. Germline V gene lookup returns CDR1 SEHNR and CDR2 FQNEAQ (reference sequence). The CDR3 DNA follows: TGTGCCAGCAGCCCGATTCTCGATCGGGGCGGGGAGCTGTTTTTT. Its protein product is CASSPILDRGGELFF.

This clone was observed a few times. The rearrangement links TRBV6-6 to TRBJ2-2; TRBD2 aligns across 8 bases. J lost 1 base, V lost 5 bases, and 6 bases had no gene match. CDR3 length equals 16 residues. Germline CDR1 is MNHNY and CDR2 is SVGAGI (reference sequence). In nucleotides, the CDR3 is TGTGCCAGCAGTACCGGGACTAGGGGGAACACCGGGGAGCTGTTTTTT. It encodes CASSTGTRGNTGELFF.

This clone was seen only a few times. CDR3 residues: CASTLRGAQGEQFF. CDR3 in DNA: TGTGCCAGTACCCTGAGAGGGGCGCAAGGTGAGCAGTTCTTC. This sequence joins TRBV19 and TRBJ2-1; D is tentatively TRBD1 or TRBD2 (5 bases each). CDR1 and CDR2 (germline): LNHDA, SQIVND (reference sequence). Trimming took 7 bases from V and 9 from J, leaving 19 bases between them. CDR3 length: 14 amino acids.

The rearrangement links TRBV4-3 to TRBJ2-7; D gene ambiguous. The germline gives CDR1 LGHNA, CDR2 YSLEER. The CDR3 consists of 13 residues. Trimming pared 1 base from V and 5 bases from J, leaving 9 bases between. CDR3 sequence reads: CASSQVKGNEQYF. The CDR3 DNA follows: TGCGCCAGCAGCCAAGTGAAAGGGAACGAGCAGTACTTC.

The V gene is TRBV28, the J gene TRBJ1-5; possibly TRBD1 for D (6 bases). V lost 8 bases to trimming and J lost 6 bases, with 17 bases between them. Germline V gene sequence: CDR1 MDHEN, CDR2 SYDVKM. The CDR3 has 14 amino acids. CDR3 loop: CASCLSGGGQPQHF. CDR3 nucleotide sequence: TGTGCCAGCTGCCTCTCGGGGGGCGGTCAGCCCCAGCATTTT.

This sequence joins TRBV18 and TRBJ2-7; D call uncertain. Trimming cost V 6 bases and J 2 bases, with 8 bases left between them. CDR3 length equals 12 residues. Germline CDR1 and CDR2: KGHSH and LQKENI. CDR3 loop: CASSSETYEQYF. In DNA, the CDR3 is TGTGCCAGCTCCTCGGAAACCTACGAGCAGTACTTC.

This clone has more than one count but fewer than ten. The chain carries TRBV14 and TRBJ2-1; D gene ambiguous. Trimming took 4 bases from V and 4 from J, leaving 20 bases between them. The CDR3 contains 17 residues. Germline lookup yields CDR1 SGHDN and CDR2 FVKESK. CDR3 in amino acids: CASSPGPDGDLYNEQFF. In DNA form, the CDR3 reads TGTGCCAGCAGCCCCGGACCGGACGGAGACCTATACAATGAGCAGTTCTTC.

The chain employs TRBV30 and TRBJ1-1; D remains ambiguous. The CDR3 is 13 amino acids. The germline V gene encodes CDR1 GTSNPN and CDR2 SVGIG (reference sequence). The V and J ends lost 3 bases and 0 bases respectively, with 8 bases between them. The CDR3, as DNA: TGTGCCTGGAGAAACGGAATGAACACTGAAGCTTTCTTT. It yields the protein CAWRNGMNTEAFF.

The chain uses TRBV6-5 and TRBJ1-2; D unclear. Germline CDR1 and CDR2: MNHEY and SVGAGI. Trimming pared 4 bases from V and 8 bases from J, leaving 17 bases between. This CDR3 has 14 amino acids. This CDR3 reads CASSSGSRGPGYTF. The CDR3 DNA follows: TGTGCCAGCAGTTCGGGCAGCCGTGGACCCGGCTACACCTTC.

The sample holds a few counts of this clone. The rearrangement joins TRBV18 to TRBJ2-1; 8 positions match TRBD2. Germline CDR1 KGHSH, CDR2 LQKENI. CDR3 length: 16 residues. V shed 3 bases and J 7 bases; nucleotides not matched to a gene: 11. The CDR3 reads CASSPYFIREGNEQFF. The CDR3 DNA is TGTGCCAGCTCACCCTATTTTATCCGGGAGGGGAATGAGCAGTTCTTC.

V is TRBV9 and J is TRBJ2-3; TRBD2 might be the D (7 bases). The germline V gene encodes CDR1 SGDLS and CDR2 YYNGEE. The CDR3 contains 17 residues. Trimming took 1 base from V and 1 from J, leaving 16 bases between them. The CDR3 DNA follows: TGTGCCAGCAGCGTAAAGGGGGGGGCCGAAGGCACAGATACGCAGTATTTT. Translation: CASSVKGGAEGTDTQYF.

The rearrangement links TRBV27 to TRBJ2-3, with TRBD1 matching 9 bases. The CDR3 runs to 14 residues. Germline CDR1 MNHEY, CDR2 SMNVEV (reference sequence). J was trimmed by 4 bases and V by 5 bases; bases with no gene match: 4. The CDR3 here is CASSRDRVPDTQYF. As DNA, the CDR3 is TGTGCCAGCAGTAGGGACAGGGTACCAGATACGCAGTATTTT.

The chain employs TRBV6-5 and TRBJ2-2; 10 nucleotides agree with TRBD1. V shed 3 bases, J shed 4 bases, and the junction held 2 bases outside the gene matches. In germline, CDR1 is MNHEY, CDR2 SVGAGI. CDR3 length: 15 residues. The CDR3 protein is CASSYRTGGTGELFF. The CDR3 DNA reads TGTGCCAGCAGTTATAGGACAGGGGGCACCGGGGAGCTGTTTTTT.

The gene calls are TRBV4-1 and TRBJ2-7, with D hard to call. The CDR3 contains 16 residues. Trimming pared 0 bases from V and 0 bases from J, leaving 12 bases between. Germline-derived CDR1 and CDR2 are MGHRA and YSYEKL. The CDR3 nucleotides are TGCGCCAGCAGCCAAGATTGGACGGTCAGCTCCTACGAGCAGTACTTC. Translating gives CASSQDWTVSSYEQYF.

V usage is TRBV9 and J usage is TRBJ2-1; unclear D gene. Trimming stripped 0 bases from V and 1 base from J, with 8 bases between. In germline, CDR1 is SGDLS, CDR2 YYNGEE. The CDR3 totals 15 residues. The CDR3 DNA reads TGTGCCAGCAGCGTAGCCTCTAATTCCTACAATGAGCAGTTCTTC. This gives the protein CASSVASNSYNEQFF.

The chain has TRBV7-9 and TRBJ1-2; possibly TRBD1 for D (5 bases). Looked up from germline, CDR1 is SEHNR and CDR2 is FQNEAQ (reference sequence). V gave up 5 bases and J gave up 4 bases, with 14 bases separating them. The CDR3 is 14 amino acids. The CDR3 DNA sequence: TGTGCCAGCAGCCCTCTGGGGACGGCCTATGGCTACACCTTC. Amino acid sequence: CASSPLGTAYGYTF.

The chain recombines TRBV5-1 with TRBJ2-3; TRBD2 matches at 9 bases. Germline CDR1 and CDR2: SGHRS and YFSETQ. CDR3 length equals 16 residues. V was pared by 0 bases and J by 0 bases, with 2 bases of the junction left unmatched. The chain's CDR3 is CASSLALAGSTDTQYF. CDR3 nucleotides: TGCGCCAGCAGCTTGGCCCTAGCGGGAAGCACAGATACGCAGTATTTT.

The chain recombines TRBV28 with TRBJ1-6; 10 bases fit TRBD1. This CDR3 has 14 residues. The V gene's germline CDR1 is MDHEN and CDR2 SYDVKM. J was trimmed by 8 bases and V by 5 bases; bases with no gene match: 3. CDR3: CASSGGQGHSPLHF. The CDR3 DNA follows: TGTGCCAGCAGTGGGGGACAGGGGCATTCACCCCTCCACTTT. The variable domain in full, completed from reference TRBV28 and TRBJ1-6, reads DVKVTQSSRYLVKRTGEKVFLECVQDMDHENMFWYRQDPGLGLRLIYFSYDVKMKEKGDIPEGYSVSREKKERFSLILESASTNQTSMYLCASSGGQGHSPLHFGNGTRLTVT.

The CDR3 DNA follows: TGCGCCAGCAGCTTGTTTCGGCCGGGAGAGCAGTACTTC. Encoded protein: CASSLFRPGEQYF. V usage is TRBV5-1 and J usage is TRBJ2-7; TRBD2 might be the D (5 bases). Germline loops: CDR1 SGHRS, CDR2 YFSETQ. The CDR3 spans 13 residues. Trimming stripped 1 base from V and 7 bases from J, with 12 bases between.

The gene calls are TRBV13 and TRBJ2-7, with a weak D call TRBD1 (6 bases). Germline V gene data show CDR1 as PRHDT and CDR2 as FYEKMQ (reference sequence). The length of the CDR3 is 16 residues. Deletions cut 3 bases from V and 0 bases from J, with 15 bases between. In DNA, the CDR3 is TGTGCCAGCAGCTTCACAGGGAATTACAGCTCCTACGAGCAGTACTTC. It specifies CASSFTGNYSSYEQYF.

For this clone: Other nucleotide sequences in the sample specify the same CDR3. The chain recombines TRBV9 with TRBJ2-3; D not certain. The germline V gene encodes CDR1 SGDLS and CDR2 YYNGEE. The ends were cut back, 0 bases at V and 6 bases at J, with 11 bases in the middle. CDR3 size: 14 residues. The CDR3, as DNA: TGTGCCAGCAGCGTAGGTGTTTCCGCGGATACGCAGTATTTT. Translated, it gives CASSVGVSADTQYF.

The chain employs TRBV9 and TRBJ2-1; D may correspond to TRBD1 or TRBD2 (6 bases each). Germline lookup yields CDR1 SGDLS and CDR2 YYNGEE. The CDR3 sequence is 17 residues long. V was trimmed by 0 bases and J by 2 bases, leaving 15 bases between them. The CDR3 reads CASSVVAVPGAYNEQFF. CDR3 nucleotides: TGTGCCAGCAGCGTAGTAGCGGTCCCAGGGGCCTACAATGAGCAGTTCTTC.

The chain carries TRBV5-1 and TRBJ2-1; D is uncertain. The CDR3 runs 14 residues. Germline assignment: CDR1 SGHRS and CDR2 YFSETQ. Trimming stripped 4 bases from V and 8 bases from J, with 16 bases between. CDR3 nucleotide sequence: TGCGCCAGCAGCGTGCCCGGTGGGTCGTATGAGCAGTTCTTC. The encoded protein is CASSVPGGSYEQFF.

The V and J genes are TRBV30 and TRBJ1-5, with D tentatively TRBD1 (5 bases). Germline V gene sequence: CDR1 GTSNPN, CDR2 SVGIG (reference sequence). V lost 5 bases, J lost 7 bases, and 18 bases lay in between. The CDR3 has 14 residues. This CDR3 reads CAWSAGSSGQPQHF. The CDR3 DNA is TGTGCCTGGTCGGCAGGGAGTAGCGGCCAGCCCCAGCATTTT.

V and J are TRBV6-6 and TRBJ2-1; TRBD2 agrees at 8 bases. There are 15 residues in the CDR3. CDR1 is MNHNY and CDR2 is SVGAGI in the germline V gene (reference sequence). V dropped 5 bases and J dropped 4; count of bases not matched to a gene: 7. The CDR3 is CASSPLAGGYNEQFF. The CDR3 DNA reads TGTGCCAGCAGTCCTCTAGCGGGCGGATACAATGAGCAGTTCTTC.

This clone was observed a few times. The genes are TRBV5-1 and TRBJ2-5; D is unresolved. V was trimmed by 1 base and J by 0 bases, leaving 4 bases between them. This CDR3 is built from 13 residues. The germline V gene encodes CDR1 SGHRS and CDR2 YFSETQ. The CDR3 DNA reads TGCGCCAGCAGCTTGAATTACCAAGAGACCCAGTACTTC. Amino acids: CASSLNYQETQYF.

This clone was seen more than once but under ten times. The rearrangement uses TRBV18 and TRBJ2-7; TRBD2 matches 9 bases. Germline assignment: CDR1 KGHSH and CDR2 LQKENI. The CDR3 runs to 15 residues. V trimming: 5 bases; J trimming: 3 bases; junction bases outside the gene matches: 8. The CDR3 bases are TGTGCCAGCTCATCGCAAGCGGGAGGAAGCTACGAGCAGTACTTC. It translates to CASSSQAGGSYEQYF.

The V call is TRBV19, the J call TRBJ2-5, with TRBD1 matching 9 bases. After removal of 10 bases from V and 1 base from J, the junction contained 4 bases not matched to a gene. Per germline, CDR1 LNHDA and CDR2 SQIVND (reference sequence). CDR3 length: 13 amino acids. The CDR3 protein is CATLGQGQETQYF. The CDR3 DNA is TGTGCCACCCTGGGACAGGGCCAAGAGACCCAGTACTTC.